These 25 T cell receptor beta chains were sequenced from one sample in a study of cytomegalovirus exposure and HLA in healthy donors (dated 2017 in TCRdb). The protocol used for the library was the immunoSEQ multiplex PCR assay. A mixture of 60 forward primers for TCR Vbeta segments and 13 reverse primers for TCR Jbeta segments was used in the multiplex PCR. Held by TCRdb, this immuneACCESS table contains in-frame sequences only and omits some clones. Under half of the omission traces to an unresolved V gene where checked; the cause of the rest is unknown. The sample has 52,000 or so clones on record, 75% to 85% of them singletons. The ten largest account for approximately 1.4% of the sample. The specimen was PBMCs. The receptors here all came from a female donor in good health and CMV-seronegative.

This chain links TRBV7-9 with TRBJ2-7; 8 bases match TRBD1. This CDR3 has 16 amino acids. Germline CDR1 and CDR2: SEHNR and FQNEAQ (reference sequence). The V and J ends lost 5 bases and 6 bases, in that order; junction bases with no gene match: 15. CDR3 DNA sequence: TGTGCCAGCAGCCCCCCGGGCGGGACAGGAGGTGCCGAGCAGTACTTC. Its protein is CASSPPGGTGGAEQYF.

This sequence joins TRBV27 and TRBJ1-4, with a possible D match to TRBD1 (6 bases). Germline CDR1 reads MNHEY; CDR2 reads SMNVEV (reference sequence). V was cut by 5 bases and J by 5 bases, with 21 bases left in between. The CDR3 is 17 amino acids. The DNA for the CDR3 is TGTGCCAGCAGTACGAAAGCGACAGGAACCTGGAATGAAAAACTGTTTTTT. This translates into CASSTKATGTWNEKLFF.

This clone has only one observation. One junction end does not reproduce the germline sequence, and a read error may be involved. The CDR3 sequence is CVSGTGANTEAFF. The CDR3 region has the DNA TGCGTCAGCGGGACAGGGGCGAACACTGAAGCTTTCTTT. The chain couples TRBV5-1 to TRBJ1-1, with TRBD1 matching over 10 bases. CDR3 length equals 13 residues. Germline V gene lookup returns CDR1 SGHRS and CDR2 YFSETQ.

The chain has TRBV4-1 and TRBJ1-1, with D perhaps TRBD1 (5 bases). V shed 2 bases and J shed 3 bases, with 19 bases lying between them. CDR3 length: 17 amino acids. Germline V CDR1 and CDR2: MGHRA, YSYEKL. This CDR3 reads CASSQPTGAGHYTEAFF. CDR3 DNA sequence: TGCGCCAGCAGCCAACCTACAGGTGCAGGACATTACACTGAAGCTTTCTTT.

CDR3 sequence: CASSQRQVYTEAFF. As DNA, the CDR3 is TGTGCCAGCAGTCAACGACAGGTCTACACTGAAGCTTTCTTT. The chain couples TRBV7-9 to TRBJ1-1; possible D gene TRBD1, 6 bases. The CDR3 sequence is 14 residues long. Germline loops: CDR1 SEHNR, CDR2 FQNEAQ (reference sequence). The ends were cut back, 6 bases at V and 3 bases at J, with 14 bases in the middle.

J is TRBJ1-2 and V is TRBV29-1; D is unresolved. Trimming shortened V by 6 bases and J by 8 bases, and 16 bases separated the two germline ends. CDR1 and CDR2 (germline): SQVTM, ANQGSEA. The CDR3 has 12 residues. The CDR3 here is CSVALEVEGYTF. The CDR3 DNA sequence: TGCAGCGTAGCCCTAGAGGTAGAGGGCTACACCTTC.

Concerning this clone: Compared with germline, one end of the junction differs, possibly owing to a read error. The genes are TRBV27 and TRBJ1-4; TRBD1 might be the D (6 bases). The CDR3 is 13 amino acids. The V gene's germline CDR1 is MNHEY and CDR2 SMNVEV (reference sequence). The CDR3 here is CVYVGDNIEKLFF. Written as DNA, the CDR3 is TGCGTTTATGTCGGGGACAATATTGAAAAACTGTTTTTT.

This chain joins TRBV21-1 and TRBJ2-7; TRBD2 was called by the table and not checked on the DNA. TRBV21-1 is noted as a pseudogene. The CDR3 length is 18 residues. The CDR3 DNA reads as TGTGCCAGCAGCAAAGAGTGGGAGGTAAGGGGCAATGGGGCCGAGCAGTACTTC. Translation: CASSKEWEVRGNGAEQYF.

The chain joins TRBV5-1 to TRBJ2-1, with 7 bases aligning to TRBD1. The CDR3 sequence is 13 residues long. Losses at the gene ends were 2 bases for V and 9 bases for J; bases not matched to a gene: 5. The germline CDR1 and CDR2 sequences are SGHRS and YFSETQ. Written as DNA, the CDR3 is TGCGCCAGCAGCTTAGACAGGGTTGGTGAGCAGTTCTTC. It yields the protein CASSLDRVGEQFF.

This clone was recorded only once. The V gene is TRBV18, the J gene TRBJ1-2; D not resolved. This CDR3 has 14 amino acids. V was trimmed by 2 bases and J by 2 bases, leaving 9 bases between them. Germline CDR1 KGHSH, CDR2 LQKENI. CDR3 bases: TGTGCCAGCTCACCATTGCAGTTAAACTATGGCTACACCTTC. Protein product: CASSPLQLNYGYTF. Using reference TRBV18 and TRBJ1-2 for the parts outside the CDR3, the full variable domain is NAGVMQNPRHLVRRRGQEARLRCSPMKGHSHVYWYRQLPEEGLKFMVYLQKENIIDESGMPKERFSAEFPKEGPSILRIQQVVRGDSAAYFCASSPLQLNYGYTFGSGTRLTVV.

This clone has just one count. The V call is TRBV6-1, the J call TRBJ2-1; 12 nucleotides agree with TRBD1. CDR3 length equals 16 residues. V dropped 4 bases and J dropped 10; count of bases not matched to a gene: 11. Germline V gene data show CDR1 as MNHNS and CDR2 as SASEGT. The CDR3 DNA is TGTGCCAGCAGTGGAGTGGTAGGGACAGGGGGCGTCGAGCAGTTCTTC. It encodes CASSGVVGTGGVEQFF.

V usage is TRBV6-5 and J usage is TRBJ2-2; 10 bases match TRBD2. Unmatched junction bases numbered 6, after V lost 4 bases and J lost 7 bases. Germline-derived CDR1 and CDR2 are MNHEY and SVGAGI. The CDR3 is 15 residues long. CDR3 in amino acids: CASSSTWTSGGELFF. In nucleotides, the CDR3 is TGTGCCAGCAGTTCGACCTGGACTAGCGGCGGGGAGCTGTTTTTT.

This sequence joins TRBV14 and TRBJ1-6; the match to TRBD1 covers 9 bases. Germline V CDR1 and CDR2: SGHDN, FVKESK. J lost 8 bases, V lost 2 bases, and 4 bases had no gene match. The CDR3 loop spans 15 amino acids. The CDR3 DNA reads TGTGCCAGCAGCCAACCGGGACAGGGTTATTCACCCCTCCACTTT. This gives the protein CASSQPGQGYSPLHF.

The rearrangement joins TRBV2 to TRBJ2-2; D may be TRBD1 (5 bases). The CDR3 is 15 amino acids. Germline CDR1 is SNHLY and CDR2 is FYNNEI. The V gene lost 5 bases and the J gene lost 1 base, with 11 bases spanning the gap. The CDR3 nucleotides read TGTGCCAGCAGTTTACCCCAGGGGAACACCGGGGAGCTGTTTTTT. It encodes CASSLPQGNTGELFF.

The gene calls are TRBV9 and TRBJ2-7, with 12 bases fitting TRBD1. Germline CDR1 reads SGDLS; CDR2 reads YYNGEE. Trimming took 1 base from V and 5 from J; bases not matched to a gene: 4. The CDR3 spans 15 residues. The CDR3 loop reads CASSVRDRGRDEQYF. CDR3 DNA sequence: TGTGCCAGCAGCGTAAGGGACAGGGGGCGCGACGAGCAGTACTTC. Using reference TRBV9 and TRBJ2-7 for the parts outside the CDR3, the full variable domain is DSGVTQTPKHLITATGQRVTLRCSPRSGDLSVYWYQQSLDQGLQFLIQYYNGEERAKGNILERFSAQQFPDLHSELNLSSLELGDSALYFCASSVRDRGRDEQYFGPGTRLTVT.

This clone was picked up one time. The CDR3 loop is CASSKGTEGPTGELFF. The CDR3 nucleotides are TGTGCCAGTAGTAAAGGGACAGAAGGTCCCACCGGGGAGCTGTTTTTT. The chain carries TRBV19 and TRBJ2-2, with 7 nucleotides matching TRBD1. Germline V lookup: CDR1 LNHDA, CDR2 SQIVND (reference sequence). The V segment lost 4 bases and the J segment 4 bases; nucleotides outside the gene matches: 9. The CDR3 is made up of 16 amino acids.

The sample holds a few counts of this clone. CDR3 amino acids: CAISGQEKGTEAFF. DNA for the CDR3: TGTGCCATCAGTGGACAGGAAAAAGGCACTGAAGCTTTCTTT. The J gene is TRBJ1-1, the V gene TRBV10-3, with a tentative D call TRBD1 (6 bases). CDR3 size: 14 residues. In germline, CDR1 is ENHRY, CDR2 SYGVKD. V was clipped by 4 bases and J by 4 bases, with 13 bases between them.

CDR3 in amino acids: CASSFSLGLSTNEKLFF. As DNA, the CDR3 is TGTGCCAGCAGCTTCTCTTTGGGACTGTCTACTAATGAAAAACTGTTTTTT. The chain combines TRBV5-4 with TRBJ1-4; a possible D gene is TRBD1 (5 bases). CDR3 length: 17 residues. Germline V lookup: CDR1 SGHNT, CDR2 YYREEE (reference sequence). V was pared by 2 bases and J by 2 bases, with 16 bases between.

The chain couples TRBV29-1 to TRBJ2-1; 14 nucleotides line up with TRBD2. Germline CDR1 and CDR2: SQVTM and ANQGSEA. This CDR3 has 14 amino acids. Trimming took 8 bases from V and 5 from J; bases not matched to a gene: 5. The CDR3 reads CSSRLAGGDNEQFF. The CDR3 nucleotides are TGCAGCTCTCGACTAGCGGGAGGGGACAATGAGCAGTTCTTC.

The V and J genes are TRBV11-2 and TRBJ1-1; no clear D gene. The CDR3 is made up of 15 amino acids. Trimming removed 3 bases at V and 3 bases at J, with 14 bases between. Looked up from germline, CDR1 is SGHAT and CDR2 is FQNNGV. CDR3 sequence (DNA): TGTGCCAGCAGCTTCGGGGTATATGGAGACACTGAAGCTTTCTTT. The encoded protein is CASSFGVYGDTEAFF.

The chain joins TRBV10-3 to TRBJ1-2, with TRBD1 as a possible D gene (5 bases). CDR1 and CDR2 from the germline V gene are ENHRY and SYGVKD. Trimming left V 0 bases short and J 4 bases short, with 9 bases between. The CDR3 spans 14 residues. This CDR3 is CAISESTEIYGYTF. In DNA form, the CDR3 reads TGTGCCATCAGTGAGTCGACAGAAATCTATGGCTACACCTTC.

The chain combines TRBV7-9 with TRBJ1-1, with a weak D call TRBD1 (5 bases). The CDR3 runs to 13 residues. Germline V gives CDR1 SEHNR, CDR2 FQNEAQ (reference sequence). V lost 7 bases and J 3 bases, leaving 12 bases between the germline ends. In DNA form, the CDR3 reads TGTGCCAGCACGGGGGGGAGTGACACTGAAGCTTTCTTT. As protein: CASTGGSDTEAFF.

V and J are TRBV27 and TRBJ1-5; 9 nucleotides align to TRBD1. Germline loops: CDR1 MNHEY, CDR2 SMNVEV (reference sequence). Losses at the gene ends were 5 bases for V and 4 bases for J; bases not matched to a gene: 12. The length of the CDR3 is 17 residues. CDR3 bases: TGTGCCAGCAGTCCATCATTCGGGACAGGGTCAAATCAGCCCCAGCATTTT. This sequence encodes CASSPSFGTGSNQPQHF.

This clone was counted once. The V and J genes are TRBV6-5 and TRBJ1-2; TRBD1 might be the D (6 bases). Per the germline V gene, CDR1 is MNHEY and CDR2 is SVGAGI. Trimming took 5 bases from V and 8 from J, leaving 12 bases between them. This CDR3 is 12 amino acids long. As DNA, the CDR3 is TGTGCCAGCAGTCTCCGGGGGGCCGGCTACACCTTC. It encodes CASSLRGAGYTF.

Note on this clone: A read error may produce the germline difference seen at one junction end. The CDR3 DNA follows: TGTGCCGGCAGCCAGCCCCGGGGGGAGCAGTACTTC. It codes for CAGSQPRGEQYF. The chain carries TRBV6-6 and TRBJ2-7; TRBD2 might be the D (6 bases). CDR1 and CDR2 from the germline V gene are MNHNY and SVGAGI (reference sequence). This CDR3 spans 12 amino acids.